This T cell receptor beta chain was sequenced during a study of CD8 T cells in ankylosing spondylitis. This clonotype was detected many times. Its antigen is undetermined. TCRdb re-analysed the 5' RACE reads in MiXCR, keeping a single row per CDR3 protein. Of approximately 520,000 distinct CDR3 sequences in the sample, less than 6% were seen once. Study findings and constraints: The disease-linked clones had a CD8+ phenotype and low blood frequencies. Past research had described some motif variants in reactive arthritis synovial fluid and blood. Seemingly characteristic of ankylosing spondylitis blood was a TCR beta motif consisting of 7 or 8 highly homologous variants.

The clonotype comes from a male donor with ankylosing spondylitis. The sample was blood, either unsorted or a sorted T cell fraction (not recorded which).

The CDR3 loop reads CASSYSYGAIGNQPQHF. The DNA for the CDR3 is TGTGCCAGCAGTTACTCGTATGGGGCAATAGGGAATCAGCCCCAGCATTTT. The rearrangement joins TRBV6-2 or TRBV6-3 to TRBJ1-5, with TRBD1 as a possible D gene (5 bases). The V end lost 0 bases, the J end lost 4 bases, and 16 bases lay between the germline ends. The CDR3 has 17 amino acids. Germline loops: CDR1 MNHEY, CDR2 SVGEGT.